The rows below give T cell receptor beta chains drawn from one sample of a study of technical replicates of blood from several donors. Using immunoSEQ multiplex PCR, the repertoire was profiled, and TCRdb retains in-frame clones only, with some absent. The sample shows roughly 90,000 clones, approximately 90% of them seen only once. Sequenced sample: T cells isolated from PBMCs. The source of these receptors is a human donor in good health. Both conserved end residues are part of each CDR3. The D gene is left open where the match is weak. Not every row has a clone size; where given, it reads once, few, many or a size class.

size	D	V	J	CDR3	DNA
-	-	TRBV29-1	TRBJ2-5	CSVVDPRVGETQYF	TGCAGCGTTGTTGATCCGCGGGTTGGCGAGACCCAGTACTTC
once	TRBD2	TRBV7-9	TRBJ2-1	CASSLSGIGRNEQFF	TGTGCCAGCAGCCTTAGCGGGATTGGGCGCAATGAGCAGTTCTTC
-	TRBD2	TRBV7-9	TRBJ2-5	CASSLEVVGGGRRTQYF	TGTGCCAGCAGCTTAGAAGTGGTGGGCGGGGGGAGACGGACCCAGTACTTC
-	TRBD2	TRBV10-3	TRBJ2-1	CAIHGPRLAGAPTVFNEQFF	TGTGCCATCCATGGTCCCCGACTAGCGGGAGCCCCTACGGTTTTCAATGAGCAGTTCTTC
-	TRBD2	TRBV7-2	TRBJ2-2	CASSISSGSQRSGELFF	TGTGCCAGCAGCATTAGTAGCGGGAGCCAACGAAGCGGGGAGCTGTTTTTT
-	-	TRBV9	TRBJ2-7	CASSVGVSFAYEQYF	TGTGCCAGCAGCGTAGGGGTTAGCTTTGCCTACGAGCAGTACTTC
once	-	TRBV6-5	TRBJ2-7	CASSYGRFYEQYF	TGTGCCAGCAGTTACGGCAGGTTCTACGAGCAGTACTTC
-	TRBD1	TRBV12-5	TRBJ1-1	CASGLITGGSGTEAFF	TGTGCTAGTGGTTTGATAACAGGGGGTTCGGGCACTGAAGCTTTCTTT
-	-	TRBV5-1	TRBJ2-2	CASSLSGGYVTARKGDTGELFF	TGCGCCAGCAGCTTGTCAGGGGGGTATGTTACCGCTAGAAAGGGAGACACCGGGGAGCTGTTTTTT
-	TRBD1	TRBV5-1	TRBJ1-2	CASSQNRGRSDGYTF	TGCGCCAGCAGCCAGAACAGGGGTAGATCGGATGGCTACACCTTC
-	TRBD2	TRBV30	TRBJ2-2	CAWSVFRGGPGELFF	TGTGCCTGGAGTGTGTTTCGGGGGGGCCCCGGGGAGCTGTTTTTT
-	TRBD1	TRBV18	TRBJ2-7	CASSPPSGTAYEQYF	TGTGCCAGCTCACCACCGTCCGGGACAGCCTACGAGCAGTACTTC
-	TRBD1	TRBV28	TRBJ1-1	CASRKTGAPNTEAFF	TGTGCCAGCAGAAAGACAGGGGCCCCGAACACTGAAGCTTTCTTT
-	TRBD2	TRBV5-1	TRBJ2-5	CASSLGAIKAGQETQYF	TGCGCCAGCAGCTTGGGAGCCATTAAAGCGGGGCAAGAGACCCAGTACTTC
-	TRBD1	TRBV27	TRBJ1-5	CASRLRAGTEINQPQHF	TGTGCCAGCAGGTTAAGGGCCGGGACAGAGATCAATCAGCCCCAGCATTTT
-	TRBD2	TRBV12-5	TRBJ2-2	CASGLVLAGSTGELFF	TGTGCTAGTGGTTTGGTACTAGCGGGTTCCACCGGGGAGCTGTTTTTT
-	TRBD2	TRBV25-1	TRBJ2-3	CASTPGGDDTQYF	TGTGCCAGCACTCCGGGGGGAGACGATACGCAGTATTTT
-	-	TRBV6-5	TRBJ2-5	CASSYSAGQETQYF	TGTGCCAGCAGTTACTCCGCGGGGCAAGAGACCCAGTACTTC
-	-	TRBV5-6	TRBJ2-7	CASSLSPTSYEQYF	TGTGCCAGCAGCTTGTCTCCGACTTCCTACGAGCAGTACTTC
-	TRBD1	TRBV7-8	TRBJ1-1	CASRLWDREVNTEAFF	TGTGCCAGCAGGTTGTGGGACAGGGAAGTGAACACTGAAGCTTTCTTT
-	-	TRBV19	TRBJ2-1	CASSPFPRLPNAYNEQFF	TGTGCCAGTAGTCCCTTTCCTAGGCTCCCAAACGCCTACAATGAGCAGTTCTTC
-	-	TRBV28	TRBJ2-7	CATAVRVWESSYEQYF	TGTGCCACCGCGGTGCGGGTTTGGGAAAGCTCCTACGAGCAGTACTTC
-	-	TRBV5-4	TRBJ2-7	CASSFRQLAGYEQYF	TGTGCCAGCAGCTTCAGGCAACTAGCTGGCTACGAGCAGTACTTC
-	-	TRBV5-1	TRBJ2-7	CASSLERGYEQYF	TGCGCCAGCAGCTTGGAAAGGGGTTACGAGCAGTACTTC
-	-	TRBV7-2	TRBJ2-2	CASSPELSTGELFF	TGTGCCAGCAGCCCTGAGCTTAGCACCGGGGAGCTGTTTTTT
-	TRBD1	TRBV5-8	TRBJ2-6	CASSPGWGQGTTGANVLTF	TGTGCCAGCAGCCCAGGTTGGGGACAGGGAACAACTGGGGCCAACGTCCTGACTTTC
-	-	TRBV9	TRBJ2-7	CASSEGRGFSYEQYF	TGTGCCAGCAGCGAGGGGAGGGGGTTTTCCTACGAGCAGTACTTC
-	TRBD1	TRBV7-2	TRBJ2-1	CASSILGTGPINEQFF	TGTGCCAGCAGCATCCTGGGGACAGGGCCTATCAATGAGCAGTTCTTC
-	TRBD1	TRBV9	TRBJ2-3	CASSTYRGLDTQYF	TGTGCCAGCAGCACATACAGGGGGCTAGATACGCAGTATTTT
once	TRBD2	TRBV19	TRBJ2-7	CASSLAGGSYEQYF	TGTGCCAGCAGCCTAGCGGGGGGGTCCTACGAGCAGTACTTC
-	-	TRBV28	TRBJ1-2	CASNEEVDGYTF	TGTGCCAGCAACGAGGAGGTGGATGGCTACACCTTC
-	TRBD1	TRBV5-1	TRBJ1-5	CASSPRQGDQPQHF	TGCGCCAGCAGCCCCCGACAGGGGGATCAGCCCCAGCATTTT
-	TRBD2	TRBV7-8	TRBJ2-4	CASSPLSGGPAKNIQYF	TGTGCCAGCAGCCCCCTCAGCGGGGGACCAGCCAAAAACATTCAGTACTTC
-	-	TRBV19	TRBJ1-2	CASTPVANYGYTF	TGTGCCAGTACCCCGGTGGCTAACTATGGCTACACCTTC
-	-	TRBV20-1	TRBJ2-1	CSATLSGEQFF	TGCAGTGCTACCTTATCGGGTGAGCAGTTCTTC
-	TRBD2	TRBV4-1	TRBJ2-7	CASSQDLRTRTYEQYF	TGCGCCAGCAGCCAAGATCTTAGGACTAGGACCTACGAGCAGTACTTC
-	-	TRBV5-8	TRBJ1-2	CASSLGADLYGYTF	TGTGCCAGCAGCTTGGGGGCAGACCTCTATGGCTACACCTTC
-	-	TRBV19	TRBJ2-7	CASSITYGGGYEQYF	TGTGCCAGTAGTATTACCTACGGAGGAGGCTACGAGCAGTACTTC
-	-	TRBV5-1	TRBJ2-7	CASSSELKVQGEQYF	TGCGCCAGCAGCTCGGAGTTGAAGGTCCAGGGAGAGCAGTACTTC
-	TRBD2	TRBV27	TRBJ2-7	CASGRGSSYEQYF	TGTGCCAGCGGGCGCGGGAGCTCCTACGAGCAGTACTTC
once	TRBD1	TRBV27	TRBJ1-5	CASSTMAGGKQPQHF	TGTGCCAGCAGTACGATGGCAGGGGGCAAACAGCCCCAGCATTTT
-	-	TRBV5-1	TRBJ2-5	CASSFQKETQYF	TGCGCCAGCAGCTTCCAGAAAGAGACCCAGTACTTC
-	-	TRBV19	TRBJ2-7	CASSPSPSSYEQYF	TGTGCCAGTAGTCCCTCCCCTAGCTCCTACGAGCAGTACTTC
-	-	TRBV28	TRBJ2-5	CALGRGQETQYF	TGTGCACTGGGGCGGGGTCAAGAGACCCAGTACTTC
-	-	TRBV28	TRBJ1-5	CARTDRQYSNQPQHF	TGTGCCAGAACGGACAGACAATATAGCAATCAGCCCCAGCATTTT
-	TRBD2	TRBV5-6	TRBJ2-7	CASSLTSGAYEQYF	TGTGCCAGCAGCCTAACTAGCGGGGCCTACGAGCAGTACTTC
-	TRBD2	TRBV5-4	TRBJ2-7	CASSLAAGVVYEQYF	TGTGCCAGCAGCTTGGCCGCGGGGGTCGTCTACGAGCAGTACTTC
-	-	TRBV6-5	TRBJ2-1	CASSQRAEQFF	TGTGCCAGCAGTCAGAGGGCTGAGCAGTTCTTC
-	TRBD2	TRBV5-4	TRBJ2-3	CASSRGLAGASTDTQYF	TGTGCCAGCAGCAGGGGACTAGCGGGGGCTAGCACAGATACGCAGTATTTT
-	TRBD1	TRBV27	TRBJ1-1	CASNIGDREGAFF	TGTGCCAGCAACATAGGGGACAGGGAAGGGGCTTTCTTT
-	TRBD2	TRBV25-1	TRBJ2-1	CASRGVLIYNEQFF	TGTGCCAGCCGGGGGGTCCTCATATACAATGAGCAGTTCTTC
once	TRBD2	TRBV2	TRBJ2-7	CACSTSRYEQYF	TGTGCCTGTTCGACTAGCCGGTACGAGCAGTACTTC
few	TRBD1	TRBV10-3	TRBJ1-2	CAIRRDRGDGYTF	TGTGCCATCAGGCGGGACAGGGGTGATGGCTACACCTTC
-	-	TRBV10-1	TRBJ2-1	CASSERGLSGDYYNEQFF	TGCGCCAGCAGTGAAAGAGGCCTCTCAGGGGACTATTACAATGAGCAGTTCTTC
-	-	TRBV10-2	TRBJ1-1	CASSERSEFEAFF	TGCGCCAGCAGTGAGCGCAGCGAATTTGAAGCTTTCTTT